One sample yielded the 29 T cell receptor beta chains listed below, sequenced in a study of cytomegalovirus exposure and HLA in healthy donors. PCR primers comprised 60 Vbeta and 13 Jbeta primers. Sequencing was performed with immunoSEQ multiplex PCR; in TCRdb, only in-frame clones are kept and a portion is missing. Its table lists over 100,000 clones. The sample taken for sequencing was PBMCs. The origin of the receptors is a man under 40 in good health and CMV-seronegative.

The V gene is TRBV19, the J gene TRBJ2-7; 11 bases align to TRBD2. The CDR3 spans 16 residues. Looked up from germline, CDR1 is LNHDA and CDR2 is SQIVND (reference sequence). The V gene end was trimmed by 7 bases and the J gene end by 2 bases; junction bases not matched to a gene: 10. CDR3 in DNA: TGTGCCAGTATGGCGGGTAGCGGGGGGGCACCCTACGAGCAGTACTTC. Its protein is CASMAGSGGAPYEQYF.

The chain joins TRBV7-2 to TRBJ2-2, with D uncertain. The germline V gene has CDR1 SGHTA and CDR2 FQGNSA. The CDR3 has 14 residues. V was shortened by 1 base and J by 3 bases, with 6 bases between the two germline ends. The CDR3 sequence is CASSLGHYTGELFF. The CDR3 coding sequence is TGTGCCAGCAGCTTAGGCCACTACACCGGGGAGCTGTTTTTT.

The V gene is TRBV7-9, the J gene TRBJ2-1; TRBD2 might be the D (5 bases). The CDR3 is 14 residues long. The V end was cut by 2 bases, the J end by 8 bases, with 13 bases between. Germline V gene sequence: CDR1 SEHNR, CDR2 FQNEAQ (reference sequence). CDR3 nucleotides: TGTGCCAGCAGCTTATCGCGGGCCGGCGATGAGCAGTTCTTC. It codes for CASSLSRAGDEQFF.

The V and J genes are TRBV7-6 and TRBJ1-2, with 10 bases lining up with TRBD1. Trimming at V came to 5 bases and at J to 5 bases, leaving 8 bases not matched to a gene. The CDR3 runs 15 residues. CDR1 SGHVS and CDR2 FNYEAQ come from the germline V gene. CDR3 in amino acids: CASSNPGQGTYGYTF. The DNA of the CDR3 is TGTGCCAGCAGCAATCCGGGACAGGGGACTTATGGCTACACCTTC.

V gene TRBV25-1 combines with J gene TRBJ1-1, with D unclear. V lost 6 bases to trimming and J lost 1 base, with 9 bases between them. The CDR3 consists of 13 residues. CDR1 is MGHDK and CDR2 is SYGVNS in the germline V gene. The chain's CDR3 is CASSLGRNTEAFF. As DNA, the CDR3 is TGTGCCAGCAGCCTAGGGAGGAACACTGAAGCTTTCTTT.

The chain employs TRBV5-1 and TRBJ2-5, with 11 bases that match TRBD2. The CDR3 is 17 amino acids. CDR1 and CDR2 from the germline V gene are SGHRS and YFSETQ. Trimming removed 0 bases from V and 2 bases from J; junction bases left unmatched: 6. CDR3 amino acids: CASSLGPSGGSQETQYF. The CDR3 region has the DNA TGCGCCAGCAGCTTGGGGCCTAGCGGGGGGTCGCAAGAGACCCAGTACTTC. The complete variable domain, with remaining parts taken from reference TRBV5-1 and TRBJ2-5, reads KAGVTQTPRYLIKTRGQQVTLSCSPISGHRSVSWYQQTPGQGLQFLFEYFSETQRNKGNFPGRFSGRQFSNSRSEMNVSTLELGDSALYLCASSLGPSGGSQETQYFGPGTRLLVL.

The rearrangement uses TRBV7-9 and TRBJ2-1; D is ambiguous. Looked up from germline, CDR1 is SEHNR and CDR2 is FQNEAQ (reference sequence). V gave up 2 bases and J gave up 6 bases, with 14 bases separating them. The CDR3 spans 15 residues. The CDR3 loop is CASSLSPLGGNEQFF. The CDR3 region has the DNA TGTGCCAGCAGCTTAAGCCCCCTTGGCGGCAATGAGCAGTTCTTC.

The J gene is TRBJ2-2, the V gene TRBV5-6; D is uncertain. Germline CDR1 is SGHDT and CDR2 is YYEEEE. This CDR3 comprises 14 residues. V shed 1 base and J shed 6 bases, with 10 bases lying between them. The CDR3 DNA follows: TGTGCCAGCAGCTTGCCAGGAACCCCCGGGGAGCTGTTTTTT. As protein: CASSLPGTPGELFF.

This rearrangement joins TRBV7-3 to TRBJ1-6, with D perhaps TRBD1 (6 bases). V was cut by 3 bases and J by 8 bases, with 14 bases left in between. The length of the CDR3 is 15 residues. CDR1 and CDR2 (germline): SGHTA, FQGTGA. The CDR3 sequence is CASSLEGQGYSPLHF. For the CDR3, the DNA is TGTGCCAGCAGCTTGGAAGGCCAGGGGTATTCACCCCTCCACTTT. Based on the CDR3 plus reference TRBV7-3 and TRBJ1-6, the full variable domain is GAGVSQTPSNKVTEKGKYVELRCDPISGHTALYWYRQSLGQGPEFLIYFQGTGAADDSGLPNDRFFAVRPEGSVSTLKIQRTERGDSAVYLCASSLEGQGYSPLHFGNGTRLTVT.

This chain uses TRBV5-1 with TRBJ1-3; D unclear. V was pared by 0 bases and J by 1 base, with 11 bases between. This CDR3 contains 16 residues. Germline values: CDR1 SGHRS, CDR2 YFSETQ. CDR3 in DNA: TGCGCCAGCAGCTTGGGCGCGGATCATTCTGGAAACACCATATATTTT. It translates to CASSLGADHSGNTIYF.

The chain carries TRBV6-1 and TRBJ2-7, with 8 positions matching TRBD1. V gave up 6 bases and J gave up 7 bases; unmatched junction bases: 11. This CDR3 contains 14 residues. From germline, CDR1 is MNHNS and CDR2 SASEGT. CDR3 protein: CASRAGTGLREQYF. The CDR3 coding sequence is TGTGCCAGCAGAGCCGGGACAGGCCTCAGAGAGCAGTACTTC.

The chain employs TRBV28 and TRBJ2-5; TRBD2 aligns across 10 bases. Germline trimming cut 2 bases from V and 9 bases from J; bases unmatched to any gene: 12. The CDR3 loop spans 16 amino acids. CDR1 is MDHEN and CDR2 is SYDVKM in the germline V gene. CDR3 region: CASSLPTGASGGSQYF. CDR3 DNA sequence: TGTGCCAGCAGTTTACCTACGGGGGCTAGCGGGGGTTCCCAGTACTTC.

The chain joins TRBV6-4 to TRBJ1-6; the D gene is possibly TRBD1 (5 bases). V gave up 9 bases and J gave up 7 bases, with 16 bases separating them. The CDR3 contains 14 residues. Looked up from germline, CDR1 is MRHNA and CDR2 is SNTAGT. The CDR3 DNA is TGTGCCAGTTTGTTACAGGCGATAAATTCACCCCTCCACTTT. Its translation is CASLLQAINSPLHF.

The chain carries TRBV18 and TRBJ2-5, with 9 bases identical to TRBD1. The J call may be wrong; the DNA end is better matched by TRBJ2-7. Germline V gene sequence: CDR1 KGHSH, CDR2 LQKENI. The CDR3 has 16 amino acids. This CDR3 reads CASSPPTGGTFHEQYF. The CDR3 DNA reads TGTGCCAGCTCACCACCTACAGGGGGCACCTTCCACGAGCAGTACTTC.

The V and J genes are TRBV27 and TRBJ1-2; tentatively, D is TRBD1 (5 bases). Trimming took 2 bases from V and 8 from J, leaving 12 bases between them. The germline CDR1 and CDR2 sequences are MNHEY and SMNVEV (reference sequence). The CDR3 is made up of 13 amino acids. Here the CDR3 DNA reads TGTGCCAGCAGTTTAATAGCGGGGCGCGGCTACACCTTC. This translates into CASSLIAGRGYTF.

The V gene is TRBV11-2, the J gene TRBJ2-1, with D possibly TRBD1 on 5 matching bases. In germline, CDR1 is SGHAT, CDR2 FQNNGV. The CDR3 totals 16 residues. Trimming removed 3 bases at V and 9 bases at J, with 21 bases between. This CDR3 reads CASSFELLVTQGEQFF. In DNA form, the CDR3 reads TGTGCCAGCAGCTTTGAACTCCTTGTGACGCAGGGTGAGCAGTTCTTC.

The rearrangement uses TRBV5-1 and TRBJ2-7; TRBD2 agrees at 12 bases. V gave up 4 bases and J gave up 2 bases; unmatched junction bases: 13. The germline gives CDR1 SGHRS, CDR2 YFSETQ. The CDR3 covers 18 residues. The CDR3 DNA sequence: TGCGCCAGCAGCCCCGAGACTAGCGGGGGCGCTTGGACCTACGAGCAGTACTTC. It is translated as CASSPETSGGAWTYEQYF.

The gene calls are TRBV5-1 and TRBJ2-3, with 12 bases fitting TRBD2. Trimming at V came to 4 bases and at J to 4 bases, leaving 10 bases not matched to a gene. Germline V CDR1 and CDR2: SGHRS, YFSETQ. The CDR3 is made up of 17 amino acids. This chain's CDR3 is CASSLSSGGALSDTQYF. The CDR3 DNA reads as TGCGCCAGCAGCCTATCTAGCGGGGGGGCCTTATCAGATACGCAGTATTTT. Supplemented by reference TRBV5-1 and TRBJ2-3, the full variable domain reads KAGVTQTPRYLIKTRGQQVTLSCSPISGHRSVSWYQQTPGQGLQFLFEYFSETQRNKGNFPGRFSGRQFSNSRSEMNVSTLELGDSALYLCASSLSSGGALSDTQYFGPGTRLTVL.

The rearrangement links TRBV9 to TRBJ2-3; 7 nucleotides agree with TRBD2. The V gene end was trimmed by 0 bases and the J gene end by 3 bases; junction bases not matched to a gene: 4. This CDR3 region has 15 residues. Germline assignment: CDR1 SGDLS and CDR2 YYNGEE. The CDR3 loop reads CASSVDGGTTDTQYF. The CDR3 region has the DNA TGTGCCAGCAGCGTAGACGGGGGGACGACAGATACGCAGTATTTT.

The chain couples TRBV6-1 to TRBJ1-1; D is uncertain. Germline lookup yields CDR1 MNHNS and CDR2 SASEGT. CDR3 length equals 11 residues. V lost 3 bases and J 11 bases, leaving 10 bases between the germline ends. The CDR3 coding sequence is TGTGCCAGCAGTGAGATGGTGCAGGCTTTCTTT. Protein sequence: CASSEMVQAFF.

The genes are TRBV5-6 and TRBJ1-1; no firm D call. Germline loops: CDR1 SGHDT, CDR2 YYEEEE. There are 14 residues in the CDR3. Trimming stripped 0 bases from V and 0 bases from J, with 6 bases between. The CDR3 nucleotides are TGTGCCAGCAGCTTGGGTACAATGAACACTGAAGCTTTCTTT. Protein: CASSLGTMNTEAFF.

The V gene is TRBV7-9, the J gene TRBJ2-2; tentatively, D is TRBD2 (5 bases). The CDR3 spans 14 residues. The germline CDR1 and CDR2 sequences are SEHNR and FQNEAQ (reference sequence). Trimming shortened V by 1 base and J by 4 bases, and 7 bases separated the two germline ends. This chain's CDR3 is CASSLVGSTGELFF. The CDR3 coding sequence is TGTGCCAGCAGCTTAGTTGGGAGCACCGGGGAGCTGTTTTTT.

The CDR3 coding sequence is TGCGCCAGCAGCCCGACAGGGGGAGTTGAAAAACTGTTTTTT. This sequence encodes CASSPTGGVEKLFF. The gene calls are TRBV4-1 and TRBJ1-4; 9 bases fit TRBD1. From germline, CDR1 is MGHRA and CDR2 YSYEKL. V lost 4 bases and J lost 7; bases outside the gene matches: 4. The CDR3 is 14 residues long.

The chain employs TRBV6-5 and TRBJ2-7; no clear D. Per germline, CDR1 MNHEY and CDR2 SVGAGI. This CDR3 spans 12 amino acids. V was cut by 9 bases and J by 0 bases, with 9 bases left in between. CDR3 DNA: TGTGCCAGTAACTCGGGCTCCTACGAGCAGTACTTC. Translating it yields CASNSGSYEQYF.

The CDR3 bases are TGCGCCAGCAGCCGGGACAGGGTCGGCACCGGGGAGCTGTTTTTT. Its translation is CASSRDRVGTGELFF. This sequence joins TRBV4-3 and TRBJ2-2; the match to TRBD1 covers 9 bases. The CDR3 spans 15 residues. In germline, CDR1 is LGHNA, CDR2 YSLEER. Trimming at V came to 4 bases and at J to 4 bases, leaving 4 bases not matched to a gene.

This rearrangement joins TRBV6-1 to TRBJ2-7, with D unresolved. Trimming left V 6 bases short and J 0 bases short, with 6 bases between. The germline V gene has CDR1 MNHNS and CDR2 SASEGT. This CDR3 comprises 12 residues. The CDR3 loop reads CASRVSSYEQYF. The CDR3 DNA sequence: TGTGCCAGCAGGGTGAGCTCCTACGAGCAGTACTTC.

This chain connects TRBV25-1 to TRBJ2-7; D is possibly TRBD2 (6 bases). V lost 5 bases and J 0 bases, leaving 11 bases between the germline ends. This CDR3 has 14 residues. Germline CDR1 MGHDK, CDR2 SYGVNS. The CDR3 protein is CASSYAGSSYEQYF. Written as DNA, the CDR3 is TGTGCCAGCAGTTATGCGGGAAGCTCCTACGAGCAGTACTTC.

This chain connects TRBV5-1 to TRBJ1-6, with 9 bases matching TRBD1. The CDR3 is made up of 16 amino acids. Germline V lookup: CDR1 SGHRS, CDR2 YFSETQ. Losses at the gene ends were 4 bases for V and 6 bases for J; bases not matched to a gene: 8. The CDR3 DNA sequence: TGCGCCAGCAGCCCGGGACAGGGTATGACTAATTCACCCCTCCACTTT. Translated, it gives CASSPGQGMTNSPLHF.

The V gene is TRBV10-3, the J gene TRBJ1-1; D is undetermined. The CDR3 spans 13 residues. The V end was cut by 10 bases, the J end by 3 bases, with 15 bases between. The germline V gene encodes CDR1 ENHRY and CDR2 SYGVKD. The CDR3 bases are TGTGCCAGCTCACAGAACCCGGACACTGAAGCTTTCTTT. It translates to CASSQNPDTEAFF.